The next 31 T cell receptor beta chains were all read from a single sample in a study of identical twins. One entry per CDR3 protein, called by TCRdb with MiXCR from the 5' RACE reads. The data show roughly 1,500,000 distinct CDR3 sequences, 25% to 35% seen once. Sequences were obtained from cord blood. The source is a newborn girl in good health.

The V gene is TRBV28, the J gene TRBJ2-7; D unresolved. CDR3 length equals 13 residues. Trimming removed 7 bases from V and 4 bases from J, with 14 bases in between. Per germline, CDR1 MDHEN and CDR2 SYDVKM. The CDR3 DNA reads as TGTGCCAGCACGAGGAGACTTAAGTACGAGCAGTACTTC. It is translated as CASTRRLKYEQYF.

The table lists this clonotype with many counts. This sequence joins TRBV10-3 and TRBJ2-7; 14 nucleotides agree with TRBD2. Germline V gene data show CDR1 as ENHRY and CDR2 as SYGVKD. The CDR3 spans 15 residues. Unmatched junction bases numbered 3, after V lost 5 bases and J lost 3 bases. The CDR3 region has the DNA TGTGCCATCAGTCTCGGACTAGCGGGAGGCTACGAGCAGTACTTC. This gives the protein CAISLGLAGGYEQYF.

This clonotype showed up many times. This chain connects TRBV13 to TRBJ1-2, with a possible D match to TRBD1 (5 bases). With 5 bases removed from V and 4 bases from J, the gap between germline ends came to 11 bases. The CDR3 is made up of 13 amino acids. The germline V gene has CDR1 PRHDT and CDR2 FYEKMQ (reference sequence). The CDR3, as DNA: TGTGCCAGCAGCCCCGGGACCACCTATGGCTACACCTTC. It codes for CASSPGTTYGYTF.

The genes are TRBV27 and TRBJ2-7, with 9 nucleotides matching TRBD2. V was pared by 6 bases and J by 6 bases, with 3 bases of the junction left unmatched. The CDR3 is 12 residues long. Germline lookup yields CDR1 MNHEY and CDR2 SMNVEV (reference sequence). CDR3 protein: CASRRTSAEQYF. For the CDR3, the DNA is TGTGCCAGCAGAAGGACTAGCGCCGAGCAGTACTTC.

This clonotype has just a few counts. The chain combines TRBV2 with TRBJ1-4; D uncertain. This CDR3 is 13 amino acids long. Germline V gives CDR1 SNHLY, CDR2 FYNNEI. The germline V and J ends were trimmed by 10 bases and 5 bases, with 14 bases remaining between them. The chain's CDR3 is CATIVDANEKLFF. As DNA, the CDR3 is TGTGCCACTATAGTGGACGCAAATGAAAAACTGTTTTTT.

The gene calls are TRBV5-4 and TRBJ2-5, with D possibly TRBD2 on 6 matching bases. Between the trimmed V and J ends, which lost 0 bases and 2 bases, there was a span of 11 bases. The length of the CDR3 is 15 residues. Germline V lookup: CDR1 SGHNT, CDR2 YYREEE (reference sequence). CDR3 sequence: CASSLGISGQETQYF. The CDR3 DNA follows: TGTGCCAGCAGCTTGGGTATCAGCGGGCAAGAGACCCAGTACTTC.

This clonotype has just a few counts. The genes are TRBV24-1 and TRBJ2-3; TRBD1 aligns across 7 bases. Unmatched junction bases numbered 1, after V lost 2 bases and J lost 3 bases. This CDR3 has 14 amino acids. Germline CDR1 reads KGHDR; CDR2 reads SFDVKD. CDR3 bases: TGTGCCACCAGTGATTCGGGACAGACAGATACGCAGTATTTT. It translates to CATSDSGQTDTQYF.

This clonotype occurred a few times. This chain connects TRBV12-3 or TRBV12-4 to TRBJ2-4, with D possibly being TRBD1 or TRBD2 (5 bases each). The better agreement between TRBJ2-7 and the DNA end casts doubt on the J call. This CDR3 has 13 residues. CDR3 residues: CASSWDGPYEQYF. DNA of the CDR3: TGTGCCAGCAGTTGGGACGGCCCCTACGAGCAGTACTTC.

The rearrangement links TRBV6-1 to TRBJ1-1; no firm D call. Deletions cut 1 base from V and 4 bases from J, with 10 bases between. In germline, CDR1 is MNHNS, CDR2 SASEGT. This CDR3 spans 14 amino acids. CDR3 sequence: CASSEGTALTEAFF. The CDR3 DNA sequence: TGTGCCAGCAGTGAAGGGACGGCCCTCACTGAAGCTTTCTTT.

This clonotype came up a few times. The gene calls are TRBV6-6 and TRBJ2-1; 9 bases map to TRBD2. This CDR3 spans 16 amino acids. CDR1 and CDR2 (germline): MNHNY, SVGAGI (reference sequence). The V gene end was trimmed by 0 bases and the J gene end by 8 bases; junction bases not matched to a gene: 8. This chain's CDR3 is CASSYSETTSGHEQFF. As DNA, the CDR3 is TGTGCCAGCAGTTACTCAGAGACGACTAGCGGACATGAGCAGTTCTTC.

This clonotype was recorded a few times. V is TRBV6-5 and J is TRBJ2-7; either TRBD1 or TRBD2 may fit D (5 bases each). There are 16 residues in the CDR3. Germline V gives CDR1 MNHEY, CDR2 SVGAGI. The germline V and J ends were trimmed by 5 bases and 1 base, with 18 bases remaining between them. CDR3 in amino acids: CASSLPTGTGSYEQYF. DNA for the CDR3: TGTGCCAGCAGTCTGCCTACCGGGACGGGGTCCTACGAGCAGTACTTC.

The chain is built from TRBV20-1 and TRBJ2-3; 7 nucleotides agree with TRBD2. This CDR3 region has 16 residues. V lost 2 bases and J lost 0; bases outside the gene matches: 8. Germline-derived CDR1 and CDR2 are DFQATT and SNEGSKA (reference sequence). CDR3 sequence (DNA): TGCAGTGCTAGAAAGGCGAGCGGGACTAGCACAGATACGCAGTATTTT. This sequence encodes CSARKASGTSTDTQYF.

The CDR3 nucleotides read TGTGCCAGCAGTCCCGCTGGGGGGAGCGCTGAAGCTTTCTTT. Translating it yields CASSPAGGSAEAFF. The chain combines TRBV12-3 or TRBV12-4 with TRBJ1-1, with a weak D call TRBD1 (5 bases). The CDR3 extends over 14 amino acids. The V end lost 5 bases, the J end lost 6 bases, and 16 bases lay between the germline ends.

This clonotype has only a few counts. J is TRBJ1-5 and V is TRBV6-1; no firm D call. CDR1 is MNHNS, CDR2 SASEGT, per germline. V lost 10 bases, J lost 3 bases, and 10 bases lay in between. The CDR3 has 12 amino acids. The DNA of the CDR3 is TGTGCCATCGGACGGATCAATCAGCCCCAGCATTTT. This sequence encodes CAIGRINQPQHF.

V gene TRBV7-2 combines with J gene TRBJ2-3; no definite D call. This CDR3 comprises 13 residues. The germline gives CDR1 SGHTA, CDR2 FQGNSA. Trimming took off 1 base at V and 8 bases at J, with 10 bases between the two ends. The CDR3 DNA reads as TGTGCCAGCAGCTTAGTGGCTTTGGGTACGCAGTATTTT. Its translation is CASSLVALGTQYF.

The chain combines TRBV18 with TRBJ1-2; TRBD1 matches at 8 bases. V lost 3 bases to trimming and J lost 3 bases; unmatched junction nucleotides: 6. CDR1 is KGHSH, CDR2 LQKENI, per germline. CDR3 size: 15 residues. CDR3 nucleotides: TGTGCCAGCTCACCCTTGGACAGGGCGGACTATGGCTACACCTTC. This codes for CASSPLDRADYGYTF.

V is TRBV4-1 and J is TRBJ1-3; D gene ambiguous. This CDR3 comprises 16 residues. Deletions cut 2 bases from V and 0 bases from J, with 11 bases between. The germline V gene has CDR1 MGHRA and CDR2 YSYEKL. The CDR3 bases are TGCGCCAGCAGCCAATCGTTCGAGAGCTCTGGAAACACCATATATTTT. This translates into CASSQSFESSGNTIYF.

The chain combines TRBV4-2 with TRBJ1-3; D uncertain. The CDR3 is 14 amino acids. Trimming pared 1 base from V and 4 bases from J, leaving 8 bases between. Germline V CDR1 and CDR2: LGHNA, YNFKEQ. CDR3 region: CASSQAKQGNTIYF. The CDR3 nucleotides are TGTGCCAGCAGCCAAGCAAAGCAGGGAAACACCATATATTTT.

The V call is TRBV4-1, the J call TRBJ2-3; no firm D call. Germline V lookup: CDR1 MGHRA, CDR2 YSYEKL. CDR3 length: 12 residues. Trimming took 0 bases from V and 12 from J, leaving 10 bases between them. The DNA of the CDR3 is TGCGCCAGCAGCCAAGATACGGTGAACCAGTATTTT. It is translated as CASSQDTVNQYF.

The rearrangement links TRBV5-5 to TRBJ1-2; 10 positions agree with TRBD1. The CDR3 runs 16 residues. V trimming: 2 bases; J trimming: 2 bases; junction bases outside the gene matches: 6. The germline V gene has CDR1 SGHKS and CDR2 YYEKEE (reference sequence). CDR3 protein: CASSLSGTGVNYGYTF. The CDR3 region has the DNA TGTGCCAGCAGCTTAAGCGGGACAGGGGTAAACTATGGCTACACCTTC.

J is TRBJ2-1 and V is TRBV5-4, with 8 bases that match TRBD2. The V segment lost 4 bases and the J segment 6 bases; nucleotides outside the gene matches: 6. Germline V gene sequence: CDR1 SGHNT, CDR2 YYREEE (reference sequence). This CDR3 contains 14 residues. Here the CDR3 DNA reads TGTGCCAGCAGCCCGACCGGGACTAGCAATGAGCAGTTCTTC. Residues: CASSPTGTSNEQFF.

In the case of this clonotype: A much larger clone lies a single base off, so this may be a read error. The chain employs TRBV27 and TRBJ2-4; D may correspond to TRBD1 or TRBD2 (5 bases each). This CDR3 has 14 amino acids. The germline CDR1 and CDR2 sequences are MNHEY and SMNVEV (reference sequence). As DNA, the CDR3 is TGTGCCGGCAGTATCCGGGACCAACAAAACATTCAGTACTTC. This encodes CAGSIRDQQNIQYF.

The chain joins TRBV4-2 to TRBJ2-1, with a tentative D call TRBD2 (6 bases). The V and J ends lost 4 bases and 1 base respectively, with 14 bases between them. This CDR3 spans 16 amino acids. In germline, CDR1 is LGHNA, CDR2 YNFKEQ. The CDR3 DNA reads TGTGCCAGCAGCCTTCGGGACTCCAGGTCCTACAATGAGCAGTTCTTC. Amino acid sequence: CASSLRDSRSYNEQFF.

The genes are TRBV6-1 and TRBJ2-5; 8 nucleotides match TRBD2. V shed 3 bases, J shed 11 bases, and the junction held 11 bases outside the gene matches. This CDR3 has 14 amino acids. CDR1 MNHNS and CDR2 SASEGT come from the germline V gene. This CDR3 is CASSETGGPREQYF. In nucleotides, the CDR3 is TGTGCCAGCAGTGAGACGGGAGGGCCAAGAGAGCAGTACTTC.

The sample holds one count of this clonotype. The CDR3 loop is CASSERGSSQPQHF. CDR3 coding DNA: TGTGCCAGCAGTGAACGGGGGTCCTCTCAGCCCCAGCATTTT. The chain is built from TRBV6-1 and TRBJ1-5; possible D gene TRBD1, 5 bases. The ends were cut back, 2 bases at V and 6 bases at J, with 11 bases in the middle. CDR1 and CDR2 (germline): MNHNS, SASEGT. CDR3 length: 14 amino acids.

The gene calls are TRBV4-2 and TRBJ1-4; 10 bases align to TRBD1. This CDR3 region has 15 residues. Germline CDR1 LGHNA, CDR2 YNFKEQ. J was trimmed by 6 bases and V by 3 bases; bases with no gene match: 4. This chain's CDR3 is CASSHPGTGDEKLFF. As DNA, the CDR3 is TGTGCCAGCAGCCATCCCGGGACAGGGGATGAAAAACTGTTTTTT.

Regarding this clonotype: Given a much more abundant clone one base away, this may be a read error. This chain joins TRBV29-1 and TRBJ2-3; no clear D. V was shortened by 1 base and J by 9 bases, with 11 bases between the two germline ends. The CDR3 contains 12 residues. Germline CDR1 reads SQVTM; CDR2 reads ANQGSEA. Here the CDR3 DNA reads TGCAGCGTTGAAGCGCCTAGTGCAACGCAGTATTTT. This sequence encodes CSVEAPSATQYF.

This chain connects TRBV4-1 to TRBJ2-1; TRBD1 is a possible D gene (6 bases). Deletions cut 1 base from V and 7 bases from J, with 20 bases between. Germline CDR1 reads MGHRA; CDR2 reads YSYEKL. CDR3 length: 17 amino acids. The CDR3 sequence is CASSQGLGGRVRNEQFF. The DNA for the CDR3 is TGCGCCAGCAGCCAAGGTCTTGGGGGCAGGGTTCGGAATGAGCAGTTCTTC.

The J gene is TRBJ2-2, the V gene TRBV9, with D perhaps given as TRBD1 or TRBD2 (5 bases each). From germline, CDR1 is SGDLS and CDR2 YYNGEE. The V end lost 1 base, the J end lost 8 bases, and 15 bases lay between the germline ends. CDR3 length: 15 amino acids. CDR3 nucleotide sequence: TGTGCCAGCAGCGTACATCTCTCGGGGCAGGGGGAGCTGTTTTTT. Protein product: CASSVHLSGQGELFF. The full variable domain, rest sourced from reference TRBV9 and TRBJ2-2, is DSGVTQTPKHLITATGQRVTLRCSPRSGDLSVYWYQQSLDQGLQFLIQYYNGEERAKGNILERFSAQQFPDLHSELNLSSLELGDSALYFCASSVHLSGQGELFFGEGSRLTVL.

The rearrangement uses TRBV7-2 and TRBJ2-3; no clear D. Germline-derived CDR1 and CDR2 are SGHTA and FQGNSA. The CDR3 sequence is 17 residues long. Deletions cut 0 bases from V and 0 bases from J, with 13 bases between. CDR3 residues: CASSLAFGLYSTDTQYF. CDR3 bases: TGTGCCAGCAGCTTAGCATTCGGGCTATACAGCACAGATACGCAGTATTTT.

This clonotype was counted at least ten times. This chain joins TRBV24-1 and TRBJ2-5; D call uncertain. Trimming pared 0 bases from V and 2 bases from J, leaving 0 bases between. Germline V gene sequence: CDR1 KGHDR, CDR2 SFDVKD. The CDR3 loop spans 12 amino acids. CDR3 in amino acids: CATSDLQETQYF. CDR3 nucleotide sequence: TGTGCCACCAGTGATTTGCAAGAGACCCAGTACTTC.